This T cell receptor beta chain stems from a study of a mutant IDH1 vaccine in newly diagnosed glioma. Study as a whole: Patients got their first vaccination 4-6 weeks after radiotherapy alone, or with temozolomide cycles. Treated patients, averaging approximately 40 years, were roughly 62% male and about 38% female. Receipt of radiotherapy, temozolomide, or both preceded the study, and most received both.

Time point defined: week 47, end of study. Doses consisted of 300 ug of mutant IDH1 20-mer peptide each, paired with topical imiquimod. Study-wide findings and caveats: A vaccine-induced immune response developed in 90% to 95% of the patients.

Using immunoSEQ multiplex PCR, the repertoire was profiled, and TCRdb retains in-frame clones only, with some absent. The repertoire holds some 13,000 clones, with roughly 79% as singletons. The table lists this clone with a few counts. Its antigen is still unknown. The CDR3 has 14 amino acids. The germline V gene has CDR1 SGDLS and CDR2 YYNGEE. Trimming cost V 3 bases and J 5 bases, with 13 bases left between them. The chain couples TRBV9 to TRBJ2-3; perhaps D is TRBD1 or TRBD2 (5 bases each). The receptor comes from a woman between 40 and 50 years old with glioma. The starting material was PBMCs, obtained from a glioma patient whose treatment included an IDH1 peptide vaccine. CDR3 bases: TGTGCCAGCAGCGACCGGGACCAGGGAGATACGCAGTATTTT. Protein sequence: CASSDRDQGDTQYF. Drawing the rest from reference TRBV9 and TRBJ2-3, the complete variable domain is DSGVTQTPKHLITATGQRVTLRCSPRSGDLSVYWYQQSLDQGLQFLIQYYNGEERAKGNILERFSAQQFPDLHSELNLSSLELGDSALYFCASSDRDQGDTQYFGPGTRLTVL.